Listed below are T cell receptor beta chains from one sample, sequenced in a study of T cell changes during pregnancy in multiple sclerosis. The data were produced by immunoSEQ multiplex PCR, yet TCRdb's version contains in-frame clones alone and is incomplete. Among around 30,000 clones listed, just over 90% were seen once. Sequencing was performed on CD4+ T cells from peripheral blood mononuclear cells, taken in the second trimester of pregnancy. These receptors were collected from a female donor with multiple sclerosis, enrolled in a pregnancy study. CDR3s include the opening cysteine and the closing phenylalanine or tryptophan. Each record gives: V gene, D gene, J gene, clone size, CDR3 DNA, CDR3 protein. The D gene is left open where the match is weak. Expanded clones get a size class; other rows say once, few or many, or leave the size out.

V: TRBV5-1; D: TRBD1; J: TRBJ2-7; size: NA; DNA: TGCGCCAGCAGCCGGAACACAGGGGGAATCTACGAGCAGTACTTC; CDR3: CASSRNTGGIYEQYF
V: TRBV14; D: TRBD2; J: TRBJ2-2; size: NA; DNA: TGTGCCAGCAGCCTCCAGACGGTCGGACTAGCGGCAAACACCGGGGAGCTGTTTTTT; CDR3: CASSLQTVGLAANTGELFF
V: TRBV2; D: NA; J: TRBJ1-5; size: NA; DNA: TGTGCCAGCAGTAAACAGGGTAGCAATCAGCCCCAGCATTTT; CDR3: CASSKQGSNQPQHF
V: TRBV5-6; D: NA; J: TRBJ1-4; size: NA; DNA: TGTGCCAGCAGCTCGCTGACAGGTGTTGATGAAAAACTGTTTTTT; CDR3: CASSSLTGVDEKLFF
V: TRBV19; D: NA; J: TRBJ1-1; size: NA; DNA: TGTGCCAGTACCACCATAGTGAACACTGAAGCTTTCTTT; CDR3: CASTTIVNTEAFF
V: TRBV7-2; D: NA; J: TRBJ2-3; size: NA; DNA: TGTGCCAGCAGCCCGACTACCTACACAGATACGCAGTATTTT; CDR3: CASSPTTYTDTQYF
V: TRBV5-8; D: TRBD1; J: TRBJ1-2; size: NA; DNA: TGTGCCAGCAGCTTGTACCAGGGGGCCGATGGCTACACCTTC; CDR3: CASSLYQGADGYTF
V: TRBV6-5; D: TRBD2; J: TRBJ2-1; size: NA; DNA: TGTGCCAGCAGGGTGGGACTAGCGGACCACTCAGGGCAGTTCTTC; CDR3: CASRVGLADHSGQFF
V: TRBV19; D: TRBD2; J: TRBJ2-1; size: NA; DNA: TGTGCCAGTAGTATACTAGCGGGAGTCGTTTCTACAGGGGGATTCAATGAGCAGTTCTTC; CDR3: CASSILAGVVSTGGFNEQFF
V: TRBV28; D: TRBD1; J: TRBJ1-2; size: NA; DNA: TGTGCCAGCAGTTCTGTGACAGGGGTCAACTATGGCTACACCTTC; CDR3: CASSSVTGVNYGYTF
V: TRBV14; D: TRBD1; J: TRBJ2-1; size: NA; DNA: TGTGCCAGCAGCCAACCGACAGGGATGGTAAATGAGCAGTTCTTC; CDR3: CASSQPTGMVNEQFF
V: TRBV7-9; D: TRBD1; J: TRBJ2-7; size: NA; DNA: TGTGCCAGCAGCGCGGACTGGACAGGGAACGTCTACGAGCAGTACTTC; CDR3: CASSADWTGNVYEQYF
V: TRBV7-9; D: NA; J: TRBJ1-2; size: NA; DNA: TGTGCCAGCACCCTAACAGGGAACTATGGCTACACCTTC; CDR3: CASTLTGNYGYTF
V: TRBV2; D: TRBD1; J: TRBJ2-3; size: NA; DNA: TGTGCCAGCAGTGACAGGGGGAGCTACACAGATACGCAGTATTTT; CDR3: CASSDRGSYTDTQYF
V: TRBV30; D: TRBD1; J: TRBJ2-1; size: NA; DNA: TGTGCCTGGGGCGGACAGGGAGGAGGGTGGTCCTACAATGAGCAGTTCTTC; CDR3: CAWGGQGGGWSYNEQFF
V: TRBV5-1; D: TRBD1; J: TRBJ1-1; size: NA; DNA: TGCGCCAGCAGCTGGGACAGTACGAACACTGAAGCTTTCTTT; CDR3: CASSWDSTNTEAFF
V: TRBV2; D: NA; J: TRBJ1-2; size: NA; DNA: TGTGCCAGCAGTGAGGTGCCAGGGGCCTATGGCTACACCTTC; CDR3: CASSEVPGAYGYTF
V: TRBV18; D: NA; J: TRBJ1-1; size: NA; DNA: TGTGCCAGCTCCCGCGGACAGTCCACTGAGGCTTTCTTT; CDR3: CASSRGQSTEAFF
V: TRBV9; D: TRBD1; J: TRBJ2-7; size: NA; DNA: TGTGCCAGCAGCGTAAGCCCGGGACAGGGCTACGAGCAGTACTTC; CDR3: CASSVSPGQGYEQYF
V: TRBV6-5; D: NA; J: TRBJ2-1; size: once; DNA: TGTGCCAGCAGTTATCGGAGGGAGTACGGGAATGAGCAGTTCTTC; CDR3: CASSYRREYGNEQFF
V: TRBV6-5; D: NA; J: TRBJ1-2; size: once; DNA: TGTGCCAGCAGTTACTCGAACGGGGAGAGCGGCTACACCTTC; CDR3: CASSYSNGESGYTF
V: TRBV30; D: NA; J: TRBJ2-2; size: NA; DNA: TGTGCCTGGAGTTTAGACCGATCCGGGACAAAAGACGAACACCGGGGAGCTGTTTTT; CDR3: CAWSLDRSGTKDEHRGAVF
V: TRBV18; D: TRBD2; J: TRBJ2-3; size: NA; DNA: TGTGCCAGCTCACCTCCTAGCGGGAGTCAAGATACGCAGTATTTT; CDR3: CASSPPSGSQDTQYF
V: TRBV14; D: NA; J: TRBJ2-3; size: NA; DNA: TGTGCCAGCAGCCAAGGTAGATGGAGGTATACGCAGTATTTT; CDR3: CASSQGRWRYTQYF
V: TRBV27; D: TRBD1; J: TRBJ2-2; size: NA; DNA: TGTGCCAGCAGTTTAGAGGACAGGGTGACCACCGGGGAGCTGTTTTTT; CDR3: CASSLEDRVTTGELFF
V: TRBV5-1; D: TRBD2; J: TRBJ2-2; size: NA; DNA: TGCGCCAGCAGCTTGGGGCCTAGCGGGCAGAACACCGGGGAGCTGTTTTTT; CDR3: CASSLGPSGQNTGELFF
V: TRBV27; D: NA; J: TRBJ1-5; size: few; DNA: TGTGCCAGCTCTCAGTTGGGCTGTAGATGCAATCAGCCCCAGCATTTT; CDR3: CASSQLGCRCNQPQHF
V: TRBV14; D: NA; J: TRBJ2-3; size: NA; DNA: TGTGCCAGCAGCCAAGTTCGCGGGAGCACAGATACGCAGTATTTT; CDR3: CASSQVRGSTDTQYF
V: TRBV6-1; D: NA; J: TRBJ2-1; size: once; DNA: TGTGCCAGCAGCCTCGAAGAGTTCGCTGAGCAGTTCTTC; CDR3: CASSLEEFAEQFF
V: TRBV19; D: NA; J: TRBJ2-1; size: NA; DNA: TGTGCCAGCCGCCCTACCCCGTACAATGAGCAGTTCTTC; CDR3: CASRPTPYNEQFF
V: TRBV7-8; D: NA; J: TRBJ2-7; size: once; DNA: TGTGCCAGCACCTGGGGGGACGGACCCTACGAGCAGTACTTC; CDR3: CASTWGDGPYEQYF
V: TRBV7-6; D: NA; J: TRBJ2-7; size: NA; DNA: TGTGCCAGCAGCTTAGGGATGGGGGGTCCCTACGAGCAGTACTTC; CDR3: CASSLGMGGPYEQYF
V: TRBV20-1; D: NA; J: TRBJ2-7; size: NA; DNA: TGCAGTGCTTCCTTCTACGAGCAGTACTTC; CDR3: CSASFYEQYF
V: TRBV19; D: TRBD1; J: TRBJ1-4; size: NA; DNA: TGTGCCAGTAGTACCCAGGGGGCCTCTGAAAAACTGTTTTTT; CDR3: CASSTQGASEKLFF
V: TRBV5-4; D: TRBD1; J: TRBJ1-1; size: NA; DNA: TGTGCCAGCAGCTGGGACAGGGCGAACACTGAAGCTTTCTTT; CDR3: CASSWDRANTEAFF
V: TRBV5-6; D: TRBD2; J: TRBJ2-5; size: NA; DNA: TGTGCCAGCAGCTTGGGTAGCGGGAGAGGAGAGACCCAGTACTTC; CDR3: CASSLGSGRGETQYF
V: TRBV4-3; D: NA; J: TRBJ1-4; size: NA; DNA: TGCGCCAGCAGCAAGGATCTAAAGGGGAGGGAAAAACTGTTTTTT; CDR3: CASSKDLKGREKLFF